This T cell receptor beta chain was recorded in a study of beta chain features in type 1 diabetes. The study's findings and limits: Shorter TCRB CDR3s, moderately but significantly so, were found in Type 1 diabetes patients in all four CD4+ subsets. A possible short-template PCR bias applies equally to patients and controls. For patients, the naive, central memory and Treg TCRB repertoires appeared more alike than for healthy donors.

About this clone itself: Its antigen is not known.

The isolated RNA, all of it, was reverse transcribed, so expressed TCRB transcripts were what got sequenced. The data were produced by immunoSEQ multiplex PCR, yet TCRdb's version contains in-frame clones alone and is incomplete. The repertoire holds some 700,000 clones, with around an eighth as singletons. A single heparinised blood sample, averaging roughly 110 mL, was obtained per donor. The clonotype originates from a man between 18 and 29 years old with type 1 diabetes. The sample was naive CD4+ T cells from blood.

CDR3 DNA: TGTGCCAGCAGCCCTCGGGCAGGGTCTGAAAAACTGTTTTTT. The encoded protein is CASSPRAGSEKLFF. The chain recombines TRBV7-2 with TRBJ1-4; D may be TRBD1 (5 bases). The germline V and J ends were trimmed by 5 bases and 7 bases, with 14 bases remaining between them. The CDR3 loop spans 14 amino acids. Germline-derived CDR1 and CDR2 are SGHTA and FQGNSA.